A single sample gave rise to the 20 T cell receptor beta chains below, sequenced in a study of ipilimumab plus nivolumab after autologous stem cell transplantation. Produced via immunoSEQ multiplex PCR; TCRdb's table is partial and in-frame only. The sample yields about 84,000 clones, approximately 83% seen once. Sequenced material: PBMCs, taken in a trial of ipilimumab plus nivolumab as post-transplant consolidation. The source is a male donor with diffuse large B-cell lymphoma.

CDR3 sequence (DNA): TGTGCCAGCAGCTTGGTGCAGGGCTACTATGGCTACACCTTC. This gives the protein CASSLVQGYYGYTF. J is TRBJ1-2 and V is TRBV5-4; weak D call: TRBD1 (5 bases). This CDR3 has 14 amino acids. V was trimmed by 0 bases and J by 3 bases, leaving 9 bases between them. Germline lookup yields CDR1 SGHNT and CDR2 YYREEE (reference sequence). Looking up the rest from reference TRBV5-4 and TRBJ1-2 gives the full variable domain: ETGVTQSPTHLIKTRGQQVTLRCSSQSGHNTVSWYQQALGQGPQFIFQYYREEENGRGNFPPRFSGLQFPNYSSELNVNALELDDSALYLCASSLVQGYYGYTFGSGTRLTVV.

The chain links TRBV11-2 to TRBJ1-1; unclear D gene. The V and J ends lost 1 base and 0 bases respectively, with 3 bases between them. This CDR3 contains 13 residues. CDR1 and CDR2 from the germline V gene are SGHAT and FQNNGV. The CDR3 DNA follows: TGTGCCAGCAGCTTAGGGTTGAACACTGAAGCTTTCTTT. Its protein product is CASSLGLNTEAFF.

V and J are TRBV29-1 and TRBJ2-1, with 14 nucleotides matching TRBD2. The germline gives CDR1 SQVTM, CDR2 ANQGSEA. The CDR3 has 16 amino acids. Trimming took 4 bases from V and 7 from J; bases not matched to a gene: 9. DNA for the CDR3: TGCAGCGTTGGACTAGCGGGGGGGCCCACGGGGAATGAGCAGTTCTTC. This translates into CSVGLAGGPTGNEQFF.

CDR3 bases: TGCGCCAGCAGCCAGGAACCGACAGGGGGCATGATTGAAGCTTTCTTT. This codes for CASSQEPTGGMIEAFF. The rearrangement links TRBV4-3 to TRBJ1-1, with 10 bases identical to TRBD1. CDR3 length equals 16 residues. Germline V lookup: CDR1 LGHNA, CDR2 YSLEER. J lost 7 bases, V lost 3 bases, and 11 bases had no gene match.

V usage is TRBV4-3 and J usage is TRBJ2-3, with TRBD2 matching over 11 bases. CDR1 LGHNA and CDR2 YSLEER come from the germline V gene. The CDR3 consists of 16 residues. The trim removed 3 bases at V and 4 bases at J, leaving 6 bases unmatched. The CDR3 DNA reads as TGCGCCAGCAGCCAGTCGGGACTAGCGGAGGCAGATACGCAGTATTTT. Translated, it gives CASSQSGLAEADTQYF.

This chain links TRBV28 with TRBJ2-5; TRBD2 aligns across 11 bases. Trimming cost V 3 bases and J 2 bases; bases outside gene matches: 2. The CDR3 spans 15 residues. The germline V gene has CDR1 MDHEN and CDR2 SYDVKM. CDR3 sequence: CASSFSSGGQETQYF. CDR3 bases: TGTGCCAGCAGTTTTTCTAGCGGGGGGCAAGAGACCCAGTACTTC.

The V and J genes are TRBV15 and TRBJ2-1; 7 nucleotides line up with TRBD1. This CDR3 has 16 residues. V shed 3 bases and J 5 bases; nucleotides not matched to a gene: 10. Per germline, CDR1 LNHNV and CDR2 YYDKDF (reference sequence). CDR3 in DNA: TGTGCCACCAGCAGTACCGACAGGGCCCTTCACAATGAGCAGTTCTTC. Translation gives CATSSTDRALHNEQFF. The full variable domain, completed using reference TRBV15 and TRBJ2-1, is DAMVIQNPRYQVTQFGKPVTLSCSQTLNHNVMYWYQQKSSQAPKLLFHYYDKDFNNEADTPDNFQSRRPNTSFCFLDIRSPGLGDTAMYLCATSSTDRALHNEQFFGPGTRLTVL.

The chain combines TRBV5-1 with TRBJ2-7; D is possibly TRBD1 or TRBD2 (5 bases each). Germline V gene sequence: CDR1 SGHRS, CDR2 YFSETQ. V lost 0 bases, J lost 0 bases, and 10 bases lay in between. The CDR3 has 15 amino acids. CDR3: CASSLGGMSSYEQYF. In DNA, the CDR3 is TGCGCCAGCAGCTTGGGGGGGATGAGCTCCTACGAGCAGTACTTC.

The chain recombines TRBV7-9 with TRBJ2-1; the D is unclear. Germline V gives CDR1 SEHNR, CDR2 FQNEAQ (reference sequence). The CDR3 runs 16 residues. The V end was cut by 8 bases, the J end by 9 bases, with 26 bases between. The CDR3 nucleotides read TGTGCCAGCGCCACCCGCCAGAGCGCATCTAGTAGTGAGCAGTTCTTC. Amino acid sequence: CASATRQSASSSEQFF.

The chain recombines TRBV5-1 with TRBJ1-1; TRBD1 agrees at 8 bases. V dropped 0 bases and J dropped 3; count of bases not matched to a gene: 4. CDR1 is SGHRS, CDR2 YFSETQ, per germline. The CDR3 has 15 residues. The chain's CDR3 is CASSLVGQGDTEAFF. For the CDR3, the DNA is TGCGCCAGCAGCTTGGTTGGACAGGGTGACACTGAAGCTTTCTTT.

The rearrangement joins TRBV19 to TRBJ1-2; D remains unclear. The CDR3 covers 16 residues. V lost 3 bases, J lost 8 bases, and 22 bases lay in between. The germline CDR1 and CDR2 sequences are LNHDA and SQIVND (reference sequence). For the CDR3, the DNA is TGTGCCAGTAGTATCGGCTACTCAGTTTCACGGAAGGGCTACACCTTC. Its protein is CASSIGYSVSRKGYTF.

This chain joins TRBV5-1 and TRBJ2-3, with TRBD1 matching over 8 bases. V was pared by 0 bases and J by 0 bases, with 6 bases of the junction left unmatched. This CDR3 has 17 residues. Germline lookup yields CDR1 SGHRS and CDR2 YFSETQ. CDR3 nucleotides: TGCGCCAGCAGCTTGGGACAGGGGCCTCCTAGCACAGATACGCAGTATTTT. This encodes CASSLGQGPPSTDTQYF.

The CDR3 reads CASSDRLAGTDTQYF. In DNA form, the CDR3 reads TGTGCCAGCAGCGACCGACTAGCGGGCACAGATACGCAGTATTTT. The chain has TRBV9 and TRBJ2-3; 9 positions agree with TRBD2. From germline, CDR1 is SGDLS and CDR2 YYNGEE. Germline trimming cut 3 bases from V and 1 base from J; bases unmatched to any gene: 3. The CDR3 is 15 amino acids.

The rearrangement joins TRBV7-9 to TRBJ2-1; 8 nucleotides align to TRBD2. The CDR3 loop spans 14 amino acids. Germline V lookup: CDR1 SEHNR, CDR2 FQNEAQ (reference sequence). Trimming cost V 4 bases and J 3 bases; bases outside gene matches: 2. The CDR3 loop reads CASSSTSDYNEQFF. CDR3 sequence (DNA): TGTGCCAGCAGCTCGACTAGCGACTACAATGAGCAGTTCTTC.

This clone was seen only a few times. The CDR3 DNA sequence: TGTGCCAGCACGTACCAGTCGGTTCCCACTGGAAACACCATATATTTT. Translating it yields CASTYQSVPTGNTIYF. This chain uses TRBV7-9 with TRBJ1-3; no clear D. CDR3 length: 16 residues. Germline CDR1 and CDR2: SEHNR and FQNEAQ (reference sequence). Trimming removed 7 bases from V and 2 bases from J, with 18 bases in between.

The chain employs TRBV6-5 and TRBJ2-3; the D is unclear. The length of the CDR3 is 13 residues. Trimming pared 0 bases from V and 6 bases from J, leaving 7 bases between. Germline V gives CDR1 MNHEY, CDR2 SVGAGI. The CDR3 region has the DNA TGTGCCAGCAGTTACTCGGGCAGGGATACGCAGTATTTT. Amino acids: CASSYSGRDTQYF.

The chain uses TRBV7-8 and TRBJ2-3; 14 nucleotides line up with TRBD2. Trimming removed 1 base from V and 1 base from J; junction bases left unmatched: 10. The CDR3 runs 20 residues. Germline values: CDR1 SGHVS, CDR2 FQNEAQ. The CDR3 DNA reads TGTGCCAGCAGCTTAGTCGGTGGACTAGCGGGGGGTTCTCGCACAGATACGCAGTATTTT. Translation gives CASSLVGGLAGGSRTDTQYF.

The J gene is TRBJ2-2, the V gene TRBV7-9; the D call may be TRBD1 or TRBD2 (5 bases each). The CDR3 is 14 residues long. CDR1 is SEHNR and CDR2 is FQNEAQ in the germline V gene (reference sequence). V was shortened by 5 bases and J by 5 bases, with 12 bases between the two germline ends. CDR3 loop: CASSGDVYTGELFF. CDR3 nucleotides: TGTGCCAGCAGCGGGGACGTATATACCGGGGAGCTGTTTTTT.

The chain joins TRBV11-3 to TRBJ2-1; D is perhaps TRBD1 (6 bases). Trimming removed 5 bases at V and 8 bases at J, with 13 bases between. The CDR3 totals 13 residues. Germline V gene lookup returns CDR1 SGHNT and CDR2 YENEEA. The CDR3 sequence: CASSPYRAHEQFF. In DNA, the CDR3 is TGTGCCAGCAGCCCATACAGGGCCCATGAGCAGTTCTTC. Looking up the rest from reference TRBV11-3 and TRBJ2-1 gives the full variable domain: EAGVVQSPRYKIIEKKQPVAFWCNPISGHNTLYWYLQNLGQGPELLIRYENEEAVDDSQLPKDRFSAERLKGVDSTLKIQPAELGDSAVYLCASSPYRAHEQFFGPGTRLTVL.

The chain recombines TRBV5-1 with TRBJ2-7; 8 bases line up with TRBD2. J gave up 0 bases and V 4 bases, and 3 bases lay outside the gene matches. This CDR3 is built from 14 residues. The germline V gene encodes CDR1 SGHRS and CDR2 YFSETQ. Here the CDR3 reads CASSPGGGSYEQYF. CDR3 DNA sequence: TGCGCCAGCAGCCCCGGGGGGGGCTCCTACGAGCAGTACTTC.